The sequence of this T cell receptor (beta chain) was determined in a study of T cell responses to AZD1222 COVID-19 vaccine. Study-wide points: Compared with day 0, the breadth and depth of the Spike-specific TCR repertoire rose significantly after two doses of AZD1222. Nearly half of the spike-specific TCRs reportedly recognize variant regions that carry no mutations.

The table came from immunoSEQ multiplex PCR; TCRdb's copy has only in-frame clones and leaves some out. This sample has around 250,000 clones, with 80% to 95% found just once. To note about this clone: What it binds is not known. One end of the junction fails to match germline, which may point to a read error. Additional DNA sequences in this sample encode the identical CDR3.

This TCR derives from an adult in good health. The source material was peripheral blood, sampled on day 0 of AZD1222 vaccination.

The CDR3 DNA is TGTGCCAGTAGCTTGGTTGGAACCTACGAGCAGTACTTC. Its translation: CASSLVGTYEQYF. The V call is TRBV5-4, the J call TRBJ2-7; no firm D call. The CDR3 totals 13 residues. The germline V gene encodes CDR1 SGHNT and CDR2 YYREEE (reference sequence).